Below, 3 T cell receptor beta chains from the same sample are listed, as sequenced in a study of OX40 agonist ivuxolimab in advanced cancers. The library was made by the immunoSEQ multiplex PCR assay. TCRdb obtained this table from immuneACCESS and retained in-frame rearrangements with V and J assigned. These tables miss some clones; where compared with another copy, unresolved V genes account for less than half of the shortfall, and the remainder is unexplained. The table for this sample lists 65,000 to 85,000 clones; approximately 90% of them were counted only once. Of the sample, approximately 8% falls within the top ten clones. This specimen consisted of CD4+ or CD8+ T cells sorted from blood, obtained in a trial of the OX40 agonist ivuxolimab. Receptors originate from an adult with an advanced solid tumor such as melanoma, head and neck, liver or kidney cancer.

The genes are TRBV13 and TRBJ1-5, with 8 bases fitting TRBD1. The CDR3 contains 14 residues. Germline V CDR1 and CDR2: PRHDT, FYEKMQ (reference sequence). J gave up 6 bases and V 4 bases, and 5 bases lay outside the gene matches. This CDR3 reads CASSSGQGIQPQHF. CDR3 nucleotides: TGTGCCAGCAGCTCTGGACAGGGAATTCAGCCCCAGCATTTT.

The chain employs TRBV9 and TRBJ2-1; possibly TRBD2 for D (5 bases). This CDR3 spans 16 amino acids. The germline CDR1 and CDR2 sequences are SGDLS and YYNGEE. Trimming removed 4 bases from V and 5 bases from J, with 19 bases in between. CDR3 nucleotides: TGTGCCAGCAGCTCTACGGCCAGCGGTGGCCACAATGAGCAGTTCTTC. Translating gives CASSSTASGGHNEQFF.

V is TRBV4-1 and J is TRBJ1-2; maybe TRBD1 (5 bases). CDR3 length: 15 amino acids. V was cut by 3 bases and J by 5 bases, with 16 bases left in between. Germline V CDR1 and CDR2: MGHRA, YSYEKL. The CDR3 region is CASSHPDRGDYGYTF. The CDR3 nucleotides are TGCGCCAGCAGCCATCCCGACAGAGGAGATTATGGCTACACCTTC.